This T cell receptor (beta chain) is drawn from a study of T cell clonality in common variable immunodeficiency. The assay was immunoSEQ multiplex PCR, and TCRdb's table has in-frame clones only and misses some. In total the sample includes approximately 34,000 clones, none of them seen once. Study-wide results and caveats: Compared with healthy controls, CVID subjects showed increased TCRbeta clonality, mostly in about a third. In common variable immunodeficiency, TCR beta chains reportedly carried fewer deletions and N-nucleotide insertions.

This clone was observed at least ten times. Its antigen is unidentified. The observed sequence ends 3 residues before the CDR3 terminus, with the missing tail filled in from the germline J gene. This CDR3 is 14 amino acids long. Looked up from germline, CDR1 is SGHTA and CDR2 is FQGNSA. V dropped 5 bases and J dropped 4 bases, with 14 bases sitting between them. This sequence was found in a person between 18 and 75 years old in good health. Sequencing was carried out using peripheral blood mononuclear cells. The chain recombines TRBV7-2 with TRBJ1-1; D is unresolved. CDR3 protein: CASSRSMVVTEAFF. CDR3 DNA, as far as it was read: TGTGCCAGCAGCCGATCCATGGTAGTCACTGAA.